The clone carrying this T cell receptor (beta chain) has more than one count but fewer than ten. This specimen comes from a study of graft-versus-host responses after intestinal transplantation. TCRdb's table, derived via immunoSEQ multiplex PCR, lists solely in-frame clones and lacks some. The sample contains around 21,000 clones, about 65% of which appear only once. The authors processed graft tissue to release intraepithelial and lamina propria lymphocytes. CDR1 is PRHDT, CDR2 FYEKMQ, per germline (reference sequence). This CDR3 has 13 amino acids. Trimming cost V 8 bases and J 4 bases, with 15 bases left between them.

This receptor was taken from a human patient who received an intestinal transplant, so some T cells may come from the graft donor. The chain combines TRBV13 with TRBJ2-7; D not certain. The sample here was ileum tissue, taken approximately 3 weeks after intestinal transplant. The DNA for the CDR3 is TGTGCCAGCGGTCAATTACTTGGTTACGAGCAGTACTTC. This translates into CASGQLLGYEQYF.